This T cell receptor beta chain was sequenced for a study of cytomegalovirus exposure and HLA in healthy donors. Germline-derived CDR1 and CDR2 are MDHEN and SYDVKM. The CDR3 has 15 residues. V dropped 5 bases and J dropped 8; count of bases not matched to a gene: 11. A note on this clone: Its antigen is still unknown.

General study findings and limits: From TCR beta sequences, most subjects' HLA-A and HLA-B alleles were reportedly predicted accurately.

The PCR had 60 Vbeta and 13 Jbeta primers. Profiling relied on immunoSEQ multiplex PCR, and the TCRdb table lists in-frame clones only, not all of them. Of about 97,000 clones in the sample, around 77% are singletons; the top ten hold 9.6%. The chain links TRBV28 to TRBJ2-1; TRBD2 aligns across 8 bases. The receptor was derived from a male donor in good health and CMV-seropositive. Sequenced material: PBMCs. CDR3 nucleotide sequence: TGTGCCAGCAGTCCTCAAGGACTAGCTAGCGATGAGCAGTTCTTC. It translates to CASSPQGLASDEQFF.